The 2 T cell receptor beta chains below were found in one sample sequenced in a study of blood T cells in healthy people across ages. A J-beta primer mix and a sample-barcoded 5' primer were used in a second PCR of roughly 7 to 12 cycles. One entry per CDR3 protein, called by TCRdb with MiXCR from the 5' RACE reads. The sample includes about 670,000 distinct CDR3 sequences, over 40% of them seen just once. Sequenced material: blood. The origin of the receptors is an elderly woman in good health.

As DNA, the CDR3 is TGTGCCAGCAGCCAAGACCGGGGCTTTAACTATGGCTACACCTTC. It is translated as CASSQDRGFNYGYTF. V usage is TRBV11-2 and J usage is TRBJ1-2, with a possible D match to TRBD1 (5 bases). CDR3 length: 15 residues. The V end lost 5 bases, the J end lost 1 base, and 14 bases lay between the germline ends. Germline V lookup: CDR1 SGHAT, CDR2 FQNNGV.

The chain uses TRBV29-1 and TRBJ2-7, with 8 bases identical to TRBD2. Germline CDR1 and CDR2: SQVTM and ANQGSEA. The CDR3 has 12 amino acids. V lost 5 bases and J lost 1; bases outside the gene matches: 1. This CDR3 is CSVQRESYEQYF. The CDR3 coding sequence is TGCAGCGTTCAGCGGGAGTCCTACGAGCAGTACTTC.